This T cell receptor beta chain was profiled in a study of T cells in localized non-small cell lung cancer. About this clone itself: Its target is not known.

Germline assignment: CDR1 LGHNA and CDR2 YNFKEQ. V trimming: 1 base; J trimming: 1 base; junction bases outside the gene matches: 3. CDR3 length: 16 residues. Data came from immunoSEQ multiplex PCR; TCRdb stores just in-frame clones and leaves some out. The table shows around 50,000 clones, with under 85% occurring only once. Study-wide results and caveats: Among the tissues sampled, uninvolved adjacent lung had the highest T cell clonality, above tumor. There were a median 57 of the top 100 tumor clones appearing in adjacent lung.

The J gene is TRBJ2-1, the V gene TRBV4-2; 8 bases fit TRBD1. The source material was peripheral blood, sampled before any cancer treatment. The TCR comes from a female donor older than 55 with stage II squamous cell lung carcinoma. The DNA for the CDR3 is TGTGCCAGCAGCCAAGGGGGACAGGTATCCTACAATGAGCAGTTCTTC. Translation: CASSQGGQVSYNEQFF.